The clone carrying this T cell receptor beta chain showed up many times. Per the germline V gene, CDR1 is SGHTA and CDR2 is FQGTGA. Trimming removed 3 bases from V and 4 bases from J; junction bases left unmatched: 2. The CDR3 runs to 13 residues. These data originate in a study of early T cells in non-severe SARS-CoV-2 infection. TCRdb re-derived calls from the 5' RACE reads in MiXCR, one entry per CDR3 protein. The table records 100,000 to 120,000 distinct CDR3 sequences, around 12% of them present only once. The chain combines TRBV7-3 with TRBJ1-2; the match to TRBD1 covers 7 bases. The sequenced sample was whole blood, obtained at baseline. The clonotype comes from an adult who was a healthcare worker with PCR-confirmed SARS-CoV-2 infection or an uninfected control (not recorded which). The DNA of the CDR3 is TGTGCCAGCAGCTTGACAGGGACCTATGGCTACACCTTC. Translation gives CASSLTGTYGYTF.